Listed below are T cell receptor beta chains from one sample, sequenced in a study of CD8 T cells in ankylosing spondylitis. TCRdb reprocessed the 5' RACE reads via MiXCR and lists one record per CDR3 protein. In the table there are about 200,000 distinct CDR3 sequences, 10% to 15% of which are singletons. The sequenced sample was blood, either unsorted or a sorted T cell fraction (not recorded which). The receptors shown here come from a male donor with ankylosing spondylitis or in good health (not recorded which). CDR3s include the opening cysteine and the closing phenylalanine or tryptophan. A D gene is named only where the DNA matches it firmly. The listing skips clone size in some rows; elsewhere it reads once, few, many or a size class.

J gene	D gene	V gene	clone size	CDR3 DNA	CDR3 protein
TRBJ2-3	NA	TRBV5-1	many	TGCGCCAGCAGCTTGGGAGCAGGGAGCACAGATACGCAGTATTTT	CASSLGAGSTDTQYF
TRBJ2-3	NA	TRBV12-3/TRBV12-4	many	TGTGCCAGCAGTTTGGTGGGTCTGGGGGATACGCAGTATTTT	CASSLVGLGDTQYF
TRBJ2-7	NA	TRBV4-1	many	TGCGCCAGCAGCCCCCGAACTACAGAAGCCTACGAGCAGTACTTC	CASSPRTTEAYEQYF
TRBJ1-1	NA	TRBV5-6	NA	TGTGCCATGAGCCCCGGGATCCTCTGCTCAATGGGCACTGAAGCTTTCTTT	CAMSPGILCSMGTEAFF
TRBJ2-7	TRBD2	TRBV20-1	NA	TGCAGTGCTAGAGTGGGACTAGCGGGGGGAAGCTCCTACGAGCAGTACTTC	CSARVGLAGGSSYEQYF
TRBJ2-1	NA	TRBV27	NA	TGTGCCAGCAGCCCAGGATACGAATACAGCACTTCCTCCTACAATGAGCAGTTCTTC	CASSPGYEYSTSSYNEQFF
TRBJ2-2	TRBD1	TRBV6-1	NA	TGTGCCAGCAGAACTACAGGGGACGGCGGGGAGCTGTTTTTT	CASRTTGDGGELFF
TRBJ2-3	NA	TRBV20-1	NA	TGCAGTGCTAGGACAGTTTCTGCAACAGATACGCAGTATTTT	CSARTVSATDTQYF
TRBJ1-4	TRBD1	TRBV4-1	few	TGCGCCAGCCACAAGGGGGCTCAAAGTGAAAAACTGTTTTTT	CASHKGAQSEKLFF
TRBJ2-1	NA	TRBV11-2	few	TGTGCCAGCAGCACTGCCGGGCCCAATGGGGAGCAGTTCTTC	CASSTAGPNGEQFF
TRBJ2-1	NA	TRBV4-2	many	TGTGCCAGCAGCCGCCAGGGGAGCTCCTACAATGAGCAGTTCTTC	CASSRQGSSYNEQFF
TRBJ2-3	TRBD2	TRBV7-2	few	TGTGCCAGCGCTATGCCTGGGGCGGGGGGCCCAGATACGCAGTATTTT	CASAMPGAGGPDTQYF
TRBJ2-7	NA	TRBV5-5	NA	TGTGCCAGCAGCTTGGAAGCCTACGAGCAGTACTTC	CASSLEAYEQYF
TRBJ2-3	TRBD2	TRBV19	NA	TGTGCCAGTAGTGGACTAGCGGGGTTAACCTCTAGCACAGATACGCAGTATTTT	CASSGLAGLTSSTDTQYF
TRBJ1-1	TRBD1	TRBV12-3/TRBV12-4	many	TGTGCCAGCAGTCTTGCAGGGGGGATCGAAGGGGAAGCTTTCTTT	CASSLAGGIEGEAFF
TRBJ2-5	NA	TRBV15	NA	TGTGCCACCGAAGGGCAGGACGGGGAGACCCAGTACTTC	CATEGQDGETQYF
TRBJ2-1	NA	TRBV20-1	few	TGCAGTGCTAAGGACAGCCTCTACAATGAGCAGTTCTTC	CSAKDSLYNEQFF
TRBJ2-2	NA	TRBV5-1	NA	TGCGCCAGCAGCCGGGGCGGGGTTCGGCCCGGGGAGCTGTTTTTT	CASSRGGVRPGELFF
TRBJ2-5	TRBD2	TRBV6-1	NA	TGTGCCAGTAGCGGGGGCCCCCAAGAGACCCAGTACTTC	CASSGGPQETQYF
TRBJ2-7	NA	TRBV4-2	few	TGTGCCAGCAGCCAAGAACTGTCTAGCGTCTCCTACGAGCAGTACTTC	CASSQELSSVSYEQYF
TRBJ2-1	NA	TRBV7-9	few	TGTGCCATCACCGGGGGGCCGCCGTACAATGAGCAGTTCTTC	CAITGGPPYNEQFF
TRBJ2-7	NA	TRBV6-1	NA	TGTGCCAGCAGTGCATCCCCTGGGGCGGGCTACGAGCAGTACTTC	CASSASPGAGYEQYF
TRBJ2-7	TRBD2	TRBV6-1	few	TGTGCCAGCATAACGGGACTAGCGGGTGTCACTCCTTACGAGCAGTACTTC	CASITGLAGVTPYEQYF
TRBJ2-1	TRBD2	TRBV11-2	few	TGCGCCAGCAGCAACCAGCGGGACCCCTACAATGAGCAGTTCTTC	CASSNQRDPYNEQFF
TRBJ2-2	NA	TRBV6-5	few	TGTGCCAGCAGTTACTCCGGGCTAACGGAGCTGTTTTTT	CASSYSGLTELFF
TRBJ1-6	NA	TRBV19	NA	TGTGCCAGTAGTATAGGACCTAATTCACCCCTCCACTTT	CASSIGPNSPLHF
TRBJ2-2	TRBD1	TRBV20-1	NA	TGCAGTGCTAGAGCCCGGACAGGGTTAACCGGGGAGCTGTTTTTT	CSARARTGLTGELFF
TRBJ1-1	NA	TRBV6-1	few	TGTGCCAGCACGGGACTCATGAACACTGAAGCTTTCTTT	CASTGLMNTEAFF
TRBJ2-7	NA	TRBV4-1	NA	TGCGCCAGCAGCCAATCCCGGGGGTCCTCCTACGAGCAGTACTTC	CASSQSRGSSYEQYF
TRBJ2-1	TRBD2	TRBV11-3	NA	TGTGCCAGCAGCGGGGGGGGGGCTAGCGGGAGCTCCTACAATGAGCAGTTCTTC	CASSGGGASGSSYNEQFF
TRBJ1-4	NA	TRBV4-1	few	TGCGCCAGCAGCCACTTAGCGGGAGAAAAACTGTTTTTT	CASSHLAGEKLFF
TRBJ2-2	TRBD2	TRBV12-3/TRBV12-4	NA	TGTGCCAGCAGTTTAAAAGCGGGACCTTTTTTGAACACCGGGGAGCTGTTTTTT	CASSLKAGPFLNTGELFF
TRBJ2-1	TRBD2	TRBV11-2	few	TGTGCCAGCAGCTCCCCAGGTAGCGGGGGAAGACCCTACAATGAGCAGTTCTTC	CASSSPGSGGRPYNEQFF
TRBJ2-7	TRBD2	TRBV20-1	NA	TGCAGTGCTAGAGATCCCCTAGCGGGGGATTCCTACGAGCAGTACTTC	CSARDPLAGDSYEQYF
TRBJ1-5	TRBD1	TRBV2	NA	TGTGCCAGCAGCGGACAGGGCTATCAGCCCCAGCATTTT	CASSGQGYQPQHF
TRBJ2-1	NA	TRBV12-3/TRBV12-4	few	TGTGCCAGCAGTTCAAACCCTGTAGCGCTTGGCGAGCAGTTCTTC	CASSSNPVALGEQFF
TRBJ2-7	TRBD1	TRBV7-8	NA	TGTGCCAGCAGCTTAGGGCCAGGGGGAAGGGGCGAGCAGTACTTC	CASSLGPGGRGEQYF
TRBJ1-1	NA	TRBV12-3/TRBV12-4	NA	TGTGCCAGCGGTGGACACGGGTACACTGAAGCTTTCTTT	CASGGHGYTEAFF
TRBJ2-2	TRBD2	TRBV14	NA	TGTGCCAGCAGCCAACACCCGGGACTAGCGGGAGAGTCCGGGGAGCTGTTTTTT	CASSQHPGLAGESGELFF
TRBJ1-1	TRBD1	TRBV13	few	TGTGCCAGCAGCCCAACTAGACAGGGGAACACTGAAGCTTTCTTT	CASSPTRQGNTEAFF
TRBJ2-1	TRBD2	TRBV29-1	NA	TGCAGCGCCGGGAGGGTTGGGCCTTACAATGAGCAGTTCTTC	CSAGRVGPYNEQFF
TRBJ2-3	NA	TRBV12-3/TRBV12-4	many	TGTGCCAGCAGCGCTGGAGGGGGCACAGATACGCAGTATTTT	CASSAGGGTDTQYF
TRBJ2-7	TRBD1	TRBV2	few	TGTGCCAGCAGTGATTTTGCAGGGGACAGCTCCTACGAGCAGTACTTC	CASSDFAGDSSYEQYF
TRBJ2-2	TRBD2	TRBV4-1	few	TGCGCCAGCAGCCAAGTTTTAGCGGGGGGGCTCGGCGGGGAGCTGTTTTTT	CASSQVLAGGLGGELFF
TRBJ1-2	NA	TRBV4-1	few	TGCGCCAGCGGTGACGGTATCTATGGCTACACCTTC	CASGDGIYGYTF
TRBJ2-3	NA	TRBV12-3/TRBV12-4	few	TGTGCCAGCAGCACACCCCGGGACGGCACAGATACGCAGTATTTT	CASSTPRDGTDTQYF
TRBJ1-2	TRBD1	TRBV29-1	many	TGCAGCGTTGAACCGCGAACAGGGGTTTATGGCTACACCTTC	CSVEPRTGVYGYTF
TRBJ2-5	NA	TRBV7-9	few	TGTGCCAGCAGCTCAGAGACGGAGCCCATGGAGACCCAGTACTTC	CASSSETEPMETQYF
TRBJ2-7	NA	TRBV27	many	TGTGCCAGCAGTTTCCGCAACGAGCAGTACTTC	CASSFRNEQYF